This T cell receptor beta chain derives from a study of control samples from healthy donors and cancer patients. Concerning this clone itself: Mismatch with germline at one junction end may stem from a read error.

Profiling relied on immunoSEQ multiplex PCR, and the TCRdb table lists in-frame clones only, not all of them. The data show about 170,000 clones, around 91% seen once. The clonotype comes from a woman in her thirties in good health. The sample taken for sequencing was blood.

The CDR3 region is CASSIPSGDEQFF. CDR3 bases: TGTGCTAGCAGCATACCTAGCGGCGATGAGCAGTTCTTC. The J gene is TRBJ2-1, the V gene TRBV7-7; 7 bases align to TRBD2. Per germline, CDR1 SSHAT and CDR2 FNYEAQ (reference sequence). This CDR3 is 13 amino acids long.